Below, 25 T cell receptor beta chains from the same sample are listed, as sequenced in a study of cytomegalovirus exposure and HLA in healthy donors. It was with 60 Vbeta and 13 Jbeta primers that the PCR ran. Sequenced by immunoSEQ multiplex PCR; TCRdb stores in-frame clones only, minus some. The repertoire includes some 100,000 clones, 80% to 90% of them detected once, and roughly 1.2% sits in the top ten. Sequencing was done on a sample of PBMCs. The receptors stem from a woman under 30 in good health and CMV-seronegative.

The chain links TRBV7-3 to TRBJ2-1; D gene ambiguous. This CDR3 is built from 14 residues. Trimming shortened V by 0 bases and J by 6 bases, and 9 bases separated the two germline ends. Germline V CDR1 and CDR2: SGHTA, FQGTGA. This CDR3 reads CASSLTIHSNEQFF. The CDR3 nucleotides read TGTGCCAGCAGCTTAACTATCCACTCCAATGAGCAGTTCTTC.

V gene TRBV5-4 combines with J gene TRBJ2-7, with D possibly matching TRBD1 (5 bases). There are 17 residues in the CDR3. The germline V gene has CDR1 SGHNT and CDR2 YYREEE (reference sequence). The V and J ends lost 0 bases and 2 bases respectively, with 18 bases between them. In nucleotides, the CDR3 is TGTGCCAGCAGCTTGGTAAGGGAAATGGCAGGGCCCTACGAGCAGTACTTC. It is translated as CASSLVREMAGPYEQYF.

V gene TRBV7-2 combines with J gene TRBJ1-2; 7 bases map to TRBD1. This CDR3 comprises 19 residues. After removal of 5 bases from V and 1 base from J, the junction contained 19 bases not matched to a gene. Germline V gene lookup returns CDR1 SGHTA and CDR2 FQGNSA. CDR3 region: CASSGATAAGGSVNYGYTF. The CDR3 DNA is TGTGCCAGCAGCGGGGCTACGGCGGCAGGGGGATCGGTTAACTATGGCTACACCTTC.

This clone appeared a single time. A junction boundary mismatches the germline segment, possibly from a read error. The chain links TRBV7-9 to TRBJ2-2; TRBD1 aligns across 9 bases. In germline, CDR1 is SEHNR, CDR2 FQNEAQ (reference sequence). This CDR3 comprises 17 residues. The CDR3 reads CSSSFPRGQGNTGELFF. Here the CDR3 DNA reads TGTTCCAGCAGCTTTCCTAGGGGACAGGGAAACACCGGGGAGCTGTTTTTT.

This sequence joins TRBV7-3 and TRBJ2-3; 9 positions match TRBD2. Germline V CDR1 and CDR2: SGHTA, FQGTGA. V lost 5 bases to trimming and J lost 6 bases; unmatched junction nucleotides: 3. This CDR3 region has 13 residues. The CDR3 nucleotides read TGTGCCAGCAGCGAGCGGGGGGCCGATACGCAGTATTTT. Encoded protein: CASSERGADTQYF.

CDR3 residues: CASSKLSGGNFLYNEQFF. CDR3 DNA: TGTGCCAGCAGCAAACTCAGCGGGGGTAACTTTCTATACAATGAGCAGTTCTTC. The V and J genes are TRBV27 and TRBJ2-1, with TRBD2 identical over 8 bases. The germline V gene has CDR1 MNHEY and CDR2 SMNVEV (reference sequence). The CDR3 covers 18 residues. V dropped 6 bases and J dropped 4; count of bases not matched to a gene: 17.

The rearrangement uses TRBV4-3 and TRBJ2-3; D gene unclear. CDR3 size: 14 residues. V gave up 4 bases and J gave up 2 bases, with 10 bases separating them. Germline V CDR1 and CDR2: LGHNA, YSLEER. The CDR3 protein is CASSPQSDTDTQYF. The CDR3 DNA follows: TGCGCCAGCAGCCCTCAGAGCGACACAGATACGCAGTATTTT.

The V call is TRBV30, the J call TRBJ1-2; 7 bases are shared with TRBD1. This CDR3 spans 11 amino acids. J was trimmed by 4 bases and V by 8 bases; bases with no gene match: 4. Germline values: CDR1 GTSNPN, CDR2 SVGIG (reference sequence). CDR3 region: CASRQGYGYTF. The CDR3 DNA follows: TGTGCCAGCAGACAGGGCTATGGCTACACCTTC.

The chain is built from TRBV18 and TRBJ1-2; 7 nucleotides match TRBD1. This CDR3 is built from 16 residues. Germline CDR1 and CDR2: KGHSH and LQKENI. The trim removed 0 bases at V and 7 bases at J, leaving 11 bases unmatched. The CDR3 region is CASSPPGRGREGGYTF. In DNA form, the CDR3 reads TGTGCCAGCTCACCACCAGGAAGGGGGCGCGAGGGTGGCTACACCTTC.

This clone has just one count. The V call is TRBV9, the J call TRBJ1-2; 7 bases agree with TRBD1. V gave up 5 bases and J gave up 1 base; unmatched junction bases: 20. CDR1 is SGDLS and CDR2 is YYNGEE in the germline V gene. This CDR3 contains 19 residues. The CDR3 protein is CASSFTGGGQTGLNYGYTF. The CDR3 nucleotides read TGTGCCAGCAGTTTCACCGGGGGGGGCCAGACAGGGCTTAACTATGGCTACACCTTC.

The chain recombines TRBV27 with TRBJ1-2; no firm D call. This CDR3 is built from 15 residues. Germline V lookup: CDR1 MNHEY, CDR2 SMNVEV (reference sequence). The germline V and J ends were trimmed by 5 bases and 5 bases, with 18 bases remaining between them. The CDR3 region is CASSEGGPPQYGYTF. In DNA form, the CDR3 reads TGTGCCAGCAGTGAAGGAGGACCCCCGCAATATGGCTACACCTTC.

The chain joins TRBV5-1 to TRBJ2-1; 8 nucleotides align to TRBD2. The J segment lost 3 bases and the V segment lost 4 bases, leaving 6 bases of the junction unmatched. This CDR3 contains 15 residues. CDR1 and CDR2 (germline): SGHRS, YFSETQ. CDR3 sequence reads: CASSRAGTSYNEQFF. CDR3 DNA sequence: TGCGCCAGCAGCCGAGCCGGGACTAGCTACAATGAGCAGTTCTTC. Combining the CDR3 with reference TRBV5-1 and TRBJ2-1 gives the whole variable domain KAGVTQTPRYLIKTRGQQVTLSCSPISGHRSVSWYQQTPGQGLQFLFEYFSETQRNKGNFPGRFSGRQFSNSRSEMNVSTLELGDSALYLCASSRAGTSYNEQFFGPGTRLTVL.

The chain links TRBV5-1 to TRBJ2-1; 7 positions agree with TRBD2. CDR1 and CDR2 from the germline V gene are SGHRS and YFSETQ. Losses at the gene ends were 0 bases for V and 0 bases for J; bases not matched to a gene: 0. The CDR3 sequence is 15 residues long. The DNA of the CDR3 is TGCGCCAGCAGCTTGGAGCGGGGCTCCTACAATGAGCAGTTCTTC. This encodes CASSLERGSYNEQFF. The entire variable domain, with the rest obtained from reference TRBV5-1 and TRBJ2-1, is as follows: KAGVTQTPRYLIKTRGQQVTLSCSPISGHRSVSWYQQTPGQGLQFLFEYFSETQRNKGNFPGRFSGRQFSNSRSEMNVSTLELGDSALYLCASSLERGSYNEQFFGPGTRLTVL.

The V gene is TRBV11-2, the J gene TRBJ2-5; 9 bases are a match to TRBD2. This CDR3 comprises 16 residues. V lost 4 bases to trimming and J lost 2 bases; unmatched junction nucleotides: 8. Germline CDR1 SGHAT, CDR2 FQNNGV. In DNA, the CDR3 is TGTGCCAGCAGCTCCGATTTAGCGGGGGAACAAGAGACCCAGTACTTC. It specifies CASSSDLAGEQETQYF.

DNA of the CDR3: TGTGCCAGCAGCGTAGACCCATCCACTAGCGGGTATTCCTACGAGCAGTACTTC. The encoded protein is CASSVDPSTSGYSYEQYF. This rearrangement joins TRBV9 to TRBJ2-7, with 9 bases matching TRBD2. Germline-derived CDR1 and CDR2 are SGDLS and YYNGEE. The CDR3 totals 18 residues. V lost 0 bases to trimming and J lost 1 base; unmatched junction nucleotides: 11.

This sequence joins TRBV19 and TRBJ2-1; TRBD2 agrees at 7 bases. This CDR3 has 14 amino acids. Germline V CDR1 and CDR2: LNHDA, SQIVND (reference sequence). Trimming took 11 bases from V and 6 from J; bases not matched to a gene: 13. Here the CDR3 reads CASKVGLAVNEQFF. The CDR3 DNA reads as TGTGCCTCAAAAGTCGGGCTAGCGGTCAATGAGCAGTTCTTC. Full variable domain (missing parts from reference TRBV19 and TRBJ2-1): DGGITQSPKYLFRKEGQNVTLSCEQNLNHDAMYWYRQDPGQGLRLIYYSQIVNDFQKGDIAEGYSVSREKKESFPLTVTSAQKNPTAFYLCASKVGLAVNEQFFGPGTRLTVL.

CDR3 residues: CASSLRGRSSYEQYF. The DNA of the CDR3 is TGTGCCAGCAGTTTAAGGGGGAGAAGCTCCTACGAGCAGTACTTC. The V and J genes are TRBV28 and TRBJ2-7, with D tentatively TRBD1 (6 bases). V was trimmed by 2 bases and J by 0 bases, leaving 11 bases between them. CDR3 length: 15 amino acids. The germline CDR1 and CDR2 sequences are MDHEN and SYDVKM.

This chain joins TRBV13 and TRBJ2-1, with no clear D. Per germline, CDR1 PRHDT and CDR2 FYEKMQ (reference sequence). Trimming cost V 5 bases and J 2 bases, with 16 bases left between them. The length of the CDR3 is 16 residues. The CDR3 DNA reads TGTGCCAGCAGCCTAAGTCTTGTGCCTCCCTACAATGAGCAGTTCTTC. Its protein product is CASSLSLVPPYNEQFF.

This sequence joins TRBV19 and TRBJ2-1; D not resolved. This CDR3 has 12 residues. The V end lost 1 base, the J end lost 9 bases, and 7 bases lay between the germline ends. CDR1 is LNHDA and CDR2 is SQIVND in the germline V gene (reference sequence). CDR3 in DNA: TGTGCCAGTAGTATAGGGGCCCGTGAGCAGTTCTTC. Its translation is CASSIGAREQFF.

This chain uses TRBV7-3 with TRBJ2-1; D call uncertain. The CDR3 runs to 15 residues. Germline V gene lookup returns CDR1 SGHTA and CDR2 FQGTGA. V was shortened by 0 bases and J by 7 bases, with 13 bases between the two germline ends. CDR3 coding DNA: TGTGCCAGCAGCTTAACCGGAACCGACTTTAATGAGCAGTTCTTC. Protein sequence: CASSLTGTDFNEQFF.

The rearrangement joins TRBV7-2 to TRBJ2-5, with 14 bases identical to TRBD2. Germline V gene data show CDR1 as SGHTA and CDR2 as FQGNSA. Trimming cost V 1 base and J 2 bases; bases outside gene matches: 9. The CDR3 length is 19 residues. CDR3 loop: CASSLVGTSGSGAQETQYF. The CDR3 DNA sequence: TGTGCCAGCAGCTTAGTCGGGACTAGCGGGAGTGGGGCTCAAGAGACCCAGTACTTC.

This CDR3 is CASSPPSAAGDTDTQYF. The DNA for the CDR3 is TGCGCCAGCAGTCCCCCTTCTGCAGCGGGAGACACAGATACGCAGTATTTT. The chain is built from TRBV10-2 and TRBJ2-3; 8 positions agree with TRBD2. Germline lookup yields CDR1 WSHSY and CDR2 SAAADI. CDR3 size: 17 residues. After removal of 5 bases from V and 2 bases from J, the junction contained 12 bases not matched to a gene.

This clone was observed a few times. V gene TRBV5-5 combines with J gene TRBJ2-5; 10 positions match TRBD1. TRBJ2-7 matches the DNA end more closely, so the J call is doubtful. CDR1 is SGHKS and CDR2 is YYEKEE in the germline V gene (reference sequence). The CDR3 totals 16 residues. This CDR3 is CASSLELGQGTYEQYF. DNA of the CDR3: TGTGCCAGCAGCTTGGAGCTGGGACAGGGGACCTACGAGCAGTACTTC.

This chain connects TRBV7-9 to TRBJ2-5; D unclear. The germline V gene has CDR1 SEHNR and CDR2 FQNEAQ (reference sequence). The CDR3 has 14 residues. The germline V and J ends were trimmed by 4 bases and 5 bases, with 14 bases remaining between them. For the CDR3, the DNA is TGTGCCAGCAGCTCGGCAGCTTTGAGGGAGACCCAGTACTTC. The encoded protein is CASSSAALRETQYF.

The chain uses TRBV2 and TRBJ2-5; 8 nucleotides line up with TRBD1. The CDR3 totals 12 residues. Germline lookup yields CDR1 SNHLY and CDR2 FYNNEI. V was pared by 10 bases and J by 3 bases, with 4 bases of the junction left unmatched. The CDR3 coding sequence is TGTGCCACCCGGACAGGGAAAGAGACCCAGTACTTC. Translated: CATRTGKETQYF. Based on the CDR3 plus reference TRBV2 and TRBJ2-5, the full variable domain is EPEVTQTPSHQVTQMGQEVILRCVPISNHLYFYWYRQILGQKVEFLVSFYNNEISEKSEIFDDQFSVERPDGSNFTLKIRSTKLEDSAMYFCATRTGKETQYFGPGTRLLVL.